Here is one TCR beta chain with its context. This record comes from a study of blood T cell repertoires in COVID-19. As handled by the study authors: From reference gene primer amplification, estimates of nucleated cell counts were derived. The data were produced by immunoSEQ multiplex PCR, yet TCRdb's version contains in-frame clones alone and is incomplete. V and J calls and clone size are given by that table; D and trimming were obtained from the DNA. The table shows tens of thousands of clones, with about 80% occurring only once. This CDR3 comprises 18 residues. CDR1 SGHVS and CDR2 FQNEAQ come from the germline V gene. The ends were cut back, 1 base at V and 0 bases at J, with 16 bases in the middle.

The sample comprised peripheral blood. This sequence joins TRBV7-8 and TRBJ2-4, with a weak D call TRBD1 (5 bases). The TCR sequence derives from a man between 25 and 39 years old with COVID-19, enrolled during active disease. The CDR3 spells CASSLEWQGTLAKNIQYF. CDR3 nucleotide sequence: TGTGCCAGCAGCTTAGAATGGCAGGGAACTCTAGCCAAAAACATTCAGTACTTC.